This T cell receptor beta chain was sequenced during a study of blood T cell repertoires in COVID-19. Study-wide background: Sources were T cells, B-cell-depleted T cells, or PBMCs; the material itself was cDNA or gDNA.

Original analysis: Using reference gene primer amplification, nucleated cell counts were estimated. Data came from immunoSEQ multiplex PCR; TCRdb stores just in-frame clones and leaves some out. Clonal size and the V and J genes are those of that table, whereas D and trimming came from the DNA. Among about 35,000 clones listed, almost 85% were seen once. This clone showed up just a few times. The germline CDR1 and CDR2 sequences are MNHEY and SMNVEV (reference sequence). V lost 5 bases and J lost 3; bases outside the gene matches: 15. The CDR3 loop spans 17 amino acids. The clonotype comes from an elderly man with active or convalescent COVID-19. The sequencing input was peripheral blood. The gene calls are TRBV27 and TRBJ1-2; 7 positions agree with TRBD1. The DNA for the CDR3 is TGTGCCAGCAGTCCGGAGGACAGGAGTGGGGTAGACTATGGCTACACCTTC. It yields the protein CASSPEDRSGVDYGYTF.